This T cell receptor beta chain was sequenced in a study of blood T cells in healthy people across ages. CDR3 length: 14 amino acids. Trimming cost V 7 bases and J 1 base, with 8 bases left between them. Germline loops: CDR1 LGHNT, CDR2 FRNRAP. For the second PCR, which ran for about 7 to 11 cycles, a sample-barcoded 5' primer and a J-beta primer mix were used. One entry per CDR3 protein results from TCRdb running MiXCR on the 5' RACE reads. This table holds some 1.4 million distinct CDR3 sequences, about 40% found once. Notes on the study in general: Age showed a roughly linear inverse relationship with TCR beta diversity per million T cells.

This clonotype was seen only a few times. What it binds is unknown. Specimen: blood. This TCR was recovered from a woman aged 18-35 years in good health. The chain has TRBV12-5 and TRBJ1-6; no clear D gene. The CDR3 nucleotides are TGTGCTAGTGCCAGTGGGTCCTATAATTCACCCCTCCACTTT. Translating it yields CASASGSYNSPLHF. The full variable domain, completed using reference TRBV12-5 and TRBJ1-6, is DARVTQTPRHKVTEMGQEVTMRCQPILGHNTVFWYRQTMMQGLELLAYFRNRAPLDDSGMPKDRFSAEMPDATLATLKIQPSEPRDSAVYFCASASGSYNSPLHFGNGTRLTVT.